These T cell receptor beta chains were read from a single sample in a study of blood T cell repertoires in COVID-19. The repertoire was sequenced with immunoSEQ multiplex PCR; TCRdb's copy has only in-frame clones and lacks some. The repertoire holds a few hundred thousand clones, with about 90% as singletons. The specimen was peripheral blood. Receptors were obtained from a woman aged 45-59 years who had recovered from COVID-19. Each CDR3 is given with its conserved first and last residue. The D gene is left open where the match is weak. Some rows have no size entry. The others give once, few or many, or a class for an expanded clone.

v_gene	abundance	j_gene	d_gene	CDR3nt	CDR3aa
TRBV7-9	NA	TRBJ1-6	TRBD1	TGTGCCAGCAGCTCCCGACAGGGGAAGAATTCACCCCTCCACTTT	CASSSRQGKNSPLHF
TRBV30	NA	TRBJ2-1	NA	TGTGCCTGGAGTTTGTTAGCTGAGCAGTTCTTC	CAWSLLAEQFF
TRBV6-5	few	TRBJ2-1	TRBD2	TGTGCCAGCAGCCCACCAGCTAGCGGGGGGAATGAGCAGTTCTTC	CASSPPASGGNEQFF
TRBV6-5	NA	TRBJ2-5	NA	TGTGCCAGCAGTCCCCTACCTGGTTCAGAGACCCAGTACTTC	CASSPLPGSETQYF
TRBV15	NA	TRBJ1-2	NA	TGTGCCACCAGCAGAGATCCAGGGGACTATGGCTACACCTTC	CATSRDPGDYGYTF
TRBV28	NA	TRBJ1-2	TRBD1	TGTGCCAGCAGACCCTGGACAGGGGGCGCAGAAGATGGCTACACCTTC	CASRPWTGGAEDGYTF
TRBV30	NA	TRBJ2-1	NA	TGTGCCTGGAGTGACGGGTTTCGGACACAGGCGCAGTTCTTC	CAWSDGFRTQAQFF
TRBV7-3	NA	TRBJ2-1	NA	TGTGCCAGCAGCCAAAGCAGGGGCTCCTACAATGAGCAGTTCTTC	CASSQSRGSYNEQFF
TRBV28	NA	TRBJ1-5	TRBD1	TGTGCCAGCAGCCCACCGAGACAGGGGTTTCGGTGGGGTCAGCCCCAGCATTTT	CASSPPRQGFRWGQPQHF
TRBV10-3	NA	TRBJ2-7	TRBD2	TGTGCCATCAGCTCGGGAGGGGGCTACGAGCAGTACTTC	CAISSGGGYEQYF
TRBV2	NA	TRBJ2-1	TRBD2	TGTGCCAGCAGATCTACTAGCGGGGGACGCAATGAGCAGTTCTTC	CASRSTSGGRNEQFF
TRBV3-1/TRBV3-2	NA	TRBJ2-5	TRBD2	TGTGCCAGCAGCCTTCGGACTAGCGGAGAAGAGACCCAGTACTTC	CASSLRTSGEETQYF